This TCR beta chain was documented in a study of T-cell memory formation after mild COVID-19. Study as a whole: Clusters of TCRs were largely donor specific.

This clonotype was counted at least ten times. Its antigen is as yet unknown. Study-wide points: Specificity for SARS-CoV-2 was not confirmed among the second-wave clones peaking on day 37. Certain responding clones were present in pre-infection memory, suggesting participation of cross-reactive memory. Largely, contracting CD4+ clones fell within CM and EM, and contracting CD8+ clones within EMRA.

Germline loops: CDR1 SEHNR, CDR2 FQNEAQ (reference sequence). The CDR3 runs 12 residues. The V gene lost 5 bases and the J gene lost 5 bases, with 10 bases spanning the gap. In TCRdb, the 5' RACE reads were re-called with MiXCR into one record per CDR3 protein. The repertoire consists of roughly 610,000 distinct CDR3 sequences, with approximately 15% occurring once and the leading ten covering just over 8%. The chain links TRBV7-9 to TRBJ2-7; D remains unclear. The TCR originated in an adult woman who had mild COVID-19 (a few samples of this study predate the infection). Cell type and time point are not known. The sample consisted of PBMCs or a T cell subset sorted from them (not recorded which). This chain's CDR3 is CASSISQNEQYF. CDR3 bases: TGTGCCAGCAGCATCTCCCAGAACGAGCAGTACTTC.